This T cell receptor beta chain was identified during a study of T cells in Graves' hyperthyroidism and ophthalmopathy. Background on the study: Upon initial diagnosis and before any treatment, peripheral blood was collected. General study points: In the blood, most expanded thyroid clonotypes above 0.001 appeared as well. Patients with ophthalmopathy were separated from those with stable hyperthyroidism by a 13 V-J model.

CDR1 MNHEY and CDR2 SMNVEV come from the germline V gene (reference sequence). V was clipped by 5 bases and J by 4 bases, with 24 bases between them. The CDR3 covers 17 residues. With respect to this clonotype: Antigen unknown.

A NOSPECS grade of at least 4, a Clinical Activity Score of at least 3 and duration under 3 months were recorded in ophthalmopathy patients. Amplification targeted TCR beta CDR3 regions from RNA transcripts. TCR CDR3 underwent first-round RT-PCR with the HTBI primer set. TCRdb reanalysed the multiplex PCR reads using MiXCR and keeps one entry per CDR3 protein. This table has about 600,000 distinct CDR3 sequences, more than 13% appearing once. This sequence originates from a woman aged 18-29 years with Graves' ophthalmopathy. The source material was blood. The V gene is TRBV27, the J gene TRBJ2-7; maybe TRBD2 (6 bases). The CDR3 sequence is CASSPWGQWEAGYEQYF. The DNA of the CDR3 is TGTGCCAGCAGTCCTTGGGGCCAATGGGAGGCGGGTTACGAGCAGTACTTC.